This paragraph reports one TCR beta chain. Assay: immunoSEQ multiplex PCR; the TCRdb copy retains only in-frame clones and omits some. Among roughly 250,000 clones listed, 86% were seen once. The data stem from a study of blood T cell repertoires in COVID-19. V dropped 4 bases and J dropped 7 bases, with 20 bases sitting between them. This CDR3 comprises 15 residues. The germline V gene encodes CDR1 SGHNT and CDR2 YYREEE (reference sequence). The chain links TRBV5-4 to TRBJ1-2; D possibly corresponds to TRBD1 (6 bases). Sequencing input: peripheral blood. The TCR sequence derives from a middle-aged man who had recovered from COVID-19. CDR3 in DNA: TGTGCCAGCAGCCGCGAACAGGGTAATATGGGTGGCTACACCTTC. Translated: CASSREQGNMGGYTF. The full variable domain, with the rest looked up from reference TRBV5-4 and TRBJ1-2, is ETGVTQSPTHLIKTRGQQVTLRCSSQSGHNTVSWYQQALGQGPQFIFQYYREEENGRGNFPPRFSGLQFPNYSSELNVNALELDDSALYLCASSREQGNMGGYTFGSGTRLTVV.